The 8 T cell receptor beta chains below come from one sample, sequenced in a study of cytomegalovirus exposure and HLA in healthy donors. This PCR relied on a set of 60 Vbeta primers and 13 Jbeta primers. Profiled with immunoSEQ multiplex PCR; TCRdb holds only in-frame clones, not every one. The data show about 89,000 clones, with approximately 76% seen just once and 1.4% held by the top ten. Sequencing used PBMCs. The receptors originated from a male donor in good health and CMV-seronegative.

V and J are TRBV5-1 and TRBJ2-7; D is perhaps TRBD1 (6 bases). The germline V gene has CDR1 SGHRS and CDR2 YFSETQ. Trimming removed 1 base at V and 0 bases at J, with 11 bases between. The CDR3 is made up of 15 amino acids. The CDR3 is CASSLISGASYEQYF. The DNA for the CDR3 is TGCGCCAGCAGCTTGATCTCAGGGGCCTCCTACGAGCAGTACTTC.

This chain joins TRBV19 and TRBJ2-5; no clear D gene. The end of the DNA fits TRBJ2-7 better, so the J call may be wrong. The CDR3 is 14 residues long. Germline V gene sequence: CDR1 LNHDA, CDR2 SQIVND (reference sequence). The CDR3 loop reads CASSPQARSYEQYF. The DNA of the CDR3 is TGTGCCAGTAGTCCTCAAGCCCGCTCCTACGAGCAGTACTTC.

The V call is TRBV7-2, the J call TRBJ1-1; D is possibly TRBD1 (5 bases). Germline CDR1 reads SGHTA; CDR2 reads FQGNSA. CDR3 length: 12 residues. V lost 6 bases and J 8 bases, leaving 13 bases between the germline ends. CDR3 DNA: TGTGCCAGCAGTCTACCAGGGATCGAAGCTTTCTTT. Translating it yields CASSLPGIEAFF.

The gene calls are TRBV9 and TRBJ1-3; tentative D call: TRBD1 (5 bases). Germline V CDR1 and CDR2: SGDLS, YYNGEE. The V and J ends lost 4 bases and 0 bases respectively, with 14 bases between them. The CDR3 extends over 16 amino acids. CDR3 nucleotides: TGTGCCAGCAGCCCCTCTATGACAGTCTCTGGAAACACCATATATTTT. Translation gives CASSPSMTVSGNTIYF.

This clone was picked up one time. This chain joins TRBV10-3 and TRBJ1-1; the match to TRBD1 covers 7 bases. The trim removed 3 bases at V and 11 bases at J, leaving 15 bases unmatched. CDR1 and CDR2 (germline): ENHRY, SYGVKD. The CDR3 contains 15 residues. CDR3 in amino acids: CAISDGTVAKRGAFF. CDR3 coding DNA: TGTGCCATCAGTGATGGGACAGTCGCCAAAAGAGGGGCTTTCTTT.

The gene calls are TRBV10-1 and TRBJ2-7; maybe TRBD1 (6 bases). The CDR3 is made up of 16 amino acids. Germline V gives CDR1 WNHNN, CDR2 SYGVQD (reference sequence). Trimming stripped 0 bases from V and 0 bases from J, with 12 bases between. DNA for the CDR3: TGCGCCAGCAGTGAGTCGGGACACCTTAGCTCCTACGAGCAGTACTTC. Its translation: CASSESGHLSSYEQYF.

The chain joins TRBV28 to TRBJ1-1, with 8 positions matching TRBD1. Germline values: CDR1 MDHEN, CDR2 SYDVKM. CDR3 size: 16 residues. V shed 6 bases and J 6 bases; nucleotides not matched to a gene: 15. The CDR3 here is CASREGQGLVVAEAFF. The CDR3 region has the DNA TGTGCCAGCAGGGAAGGACAGGGTCTGGTGGTTGCTGAAGCTTTCTTT.

The J gene is TRBJ2-5, the V gene TRBV25-1; D not resolved. CDR1 MGHDK and CDR2 SYGVNS come from the germline V gene. The V end lost 7 bases, the J end lost 0 bases, and 9 bases lay between the germline ends. This CDR3 contains 13 residues. CDR3: CASIPLNQETQYF. Written as DNA, the CDR3 is TGTGCCAGCATCCCACTAAACCAAGAGACCCAGTACTTC. Full variable domain (remainder filled in from reference TRBV25-1 and TRBJ2-5): EADIYQTPRYLVIGTGKKITLECSQTMGHDKMYWYQQDPGMELHLIHYSYGVNSTEKGDLSSESTVSRIRTEHFPLTLESARPSHTSQYLCASIPLNQETQYFGPGTRLLVL.